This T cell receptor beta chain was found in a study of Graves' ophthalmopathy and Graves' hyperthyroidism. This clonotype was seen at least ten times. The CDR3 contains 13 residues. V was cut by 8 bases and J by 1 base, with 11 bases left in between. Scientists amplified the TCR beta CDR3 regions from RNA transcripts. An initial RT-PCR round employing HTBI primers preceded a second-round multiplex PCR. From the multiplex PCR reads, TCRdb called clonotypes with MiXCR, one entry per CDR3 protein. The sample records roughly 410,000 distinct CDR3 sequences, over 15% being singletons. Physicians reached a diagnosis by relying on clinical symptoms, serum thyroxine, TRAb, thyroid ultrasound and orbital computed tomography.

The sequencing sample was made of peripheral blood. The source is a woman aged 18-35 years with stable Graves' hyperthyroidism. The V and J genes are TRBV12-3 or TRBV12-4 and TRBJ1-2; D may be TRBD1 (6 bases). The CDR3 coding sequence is TGTGCCAGCGGCCGGACAGTTAACTATGGCTACACCTTC. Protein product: CASGRTVNYGYTF.